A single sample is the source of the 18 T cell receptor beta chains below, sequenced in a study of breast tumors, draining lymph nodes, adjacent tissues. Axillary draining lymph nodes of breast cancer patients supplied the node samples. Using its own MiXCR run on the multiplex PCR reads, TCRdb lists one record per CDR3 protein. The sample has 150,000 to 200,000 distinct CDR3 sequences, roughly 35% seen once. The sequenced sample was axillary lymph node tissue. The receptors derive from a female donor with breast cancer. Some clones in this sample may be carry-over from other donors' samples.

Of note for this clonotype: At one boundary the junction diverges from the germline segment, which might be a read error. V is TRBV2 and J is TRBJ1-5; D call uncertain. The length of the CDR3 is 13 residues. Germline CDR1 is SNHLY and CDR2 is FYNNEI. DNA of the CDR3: TGTGCCAGCAGGGGCGATAGGAATCAGCCCCAACATTTT. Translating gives CASRGDRNQPQHF.

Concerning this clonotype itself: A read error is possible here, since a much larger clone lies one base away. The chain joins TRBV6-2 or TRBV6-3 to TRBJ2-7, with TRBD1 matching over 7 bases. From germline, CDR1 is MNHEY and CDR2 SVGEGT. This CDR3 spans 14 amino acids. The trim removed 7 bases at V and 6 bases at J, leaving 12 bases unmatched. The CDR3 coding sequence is TGTGCCAGCATCGGGACAGAGGCCCTCTTCGAGCAGTACTTC. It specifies CASIGTEALFEQYF.

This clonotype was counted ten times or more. The CDR3: CAWGRAFGSPLHF. The DNA of the CDR3 is TGTGCCTGGGGAAGGGCGTTTGGTTCACCCCTCCACTTT. The genes are TRBV30 and TRBJ1-6; no clear D. V was clipped by 5 bases and J by 9 bases, with 14 bases between them. CDR1 GTSNPN and CDR2 SVGIG come from the germline V gene (reference sequence). The CDR3 extends over 13 amino acids.

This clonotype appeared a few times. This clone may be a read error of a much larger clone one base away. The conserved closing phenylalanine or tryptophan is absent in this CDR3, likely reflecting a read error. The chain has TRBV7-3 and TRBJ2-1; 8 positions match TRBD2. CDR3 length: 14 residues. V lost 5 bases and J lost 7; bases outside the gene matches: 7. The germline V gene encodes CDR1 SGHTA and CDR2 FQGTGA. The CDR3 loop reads CASSTSGSSNEQFL. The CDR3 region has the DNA TGTGCCAGCAGCACAAGCGGGAGTTCAAATGAGCAGTTCCTC.

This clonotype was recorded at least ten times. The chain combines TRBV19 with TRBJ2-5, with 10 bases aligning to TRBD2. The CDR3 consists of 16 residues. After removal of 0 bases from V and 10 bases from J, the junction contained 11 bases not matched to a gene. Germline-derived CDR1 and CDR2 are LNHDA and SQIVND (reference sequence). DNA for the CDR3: TGTGCCAGTAGTATAGATGCTAGCGGGAGAGTTCGGAGCCAGTACTTC. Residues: CASSIDASGRVRSQYF.

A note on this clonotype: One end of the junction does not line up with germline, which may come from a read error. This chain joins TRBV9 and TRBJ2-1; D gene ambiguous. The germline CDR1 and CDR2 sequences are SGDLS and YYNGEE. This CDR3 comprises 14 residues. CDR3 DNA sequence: TGTGCCAGCAGCGAGCAAAGCCTAAACAATGAGCAGTCCTTC. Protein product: CASSEQSLNNEQSF.

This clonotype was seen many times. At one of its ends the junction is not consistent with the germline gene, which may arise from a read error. CDR3 bases: TGTGCCAGTAGTATGGCCCGACTAGCTCAGGTCTTC. Translated: CASSMARLAQVF. The chain uses TRBV19 and TRBJ2-1; 7 nucleotides match TRBD2. CDR1 and CDR2 (germline): LNHDA, SQIVND (reference sequence). The CDR3 runs 12 residues. Drawing the rest from reference TRBV19 and TRBJ2-1, the complete variable domain is DGGITQSPKYLFRKEGQNVTLSCEQNLNHDAMYWYRQDPGQGLRLIYYSQIVNDFQKGDIAEGYSVSREKKESFPLTVTSAQKNPTAFYLCASSMARLAQVFGPGTRLTVL.

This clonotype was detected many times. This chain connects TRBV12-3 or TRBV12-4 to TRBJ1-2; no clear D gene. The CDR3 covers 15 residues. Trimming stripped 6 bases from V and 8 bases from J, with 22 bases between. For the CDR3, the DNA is TGTGCCAGCAGCACCTCAAACGGGTTCCTGCAGGGCTACACCTTC. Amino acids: CASSTSNGFLQGYTF.

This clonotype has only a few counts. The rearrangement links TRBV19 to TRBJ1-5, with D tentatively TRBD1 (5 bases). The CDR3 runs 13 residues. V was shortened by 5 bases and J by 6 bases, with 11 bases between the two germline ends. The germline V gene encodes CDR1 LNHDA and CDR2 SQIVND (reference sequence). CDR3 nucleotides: TGTGCCAGTAGTCGAGGGGTGCGTCAGCCCCAGCATTTT. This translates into CASSRGVRQPQHF. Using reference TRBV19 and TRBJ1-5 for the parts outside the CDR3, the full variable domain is DGGITQSPKYLFRKEGQNVTLSCEQNLNHDAMYWYRQDPGQGLRLIYYSQIVNDFQKGDIAEGYSVSREKKESFPLTVTSAQKNPTAFYLCASSRGVRQPQHFGDGTRLSIL.

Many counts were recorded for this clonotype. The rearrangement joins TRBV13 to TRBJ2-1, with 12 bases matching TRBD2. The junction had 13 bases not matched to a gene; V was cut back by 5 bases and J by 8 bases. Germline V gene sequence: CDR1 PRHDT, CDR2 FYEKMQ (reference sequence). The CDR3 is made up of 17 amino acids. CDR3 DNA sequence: TGTGCCAGCAGCCCCTTGACTAGCGGGAGCGTTGGGGATGAGCAGTTCTTC. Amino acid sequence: CASSPLTSGSVGDEQFF.

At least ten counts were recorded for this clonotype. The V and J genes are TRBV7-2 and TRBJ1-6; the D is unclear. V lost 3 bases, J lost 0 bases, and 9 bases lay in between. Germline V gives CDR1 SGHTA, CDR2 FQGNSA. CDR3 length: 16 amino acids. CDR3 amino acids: CASSFGRSSYNSPLHF. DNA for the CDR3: TGTGCCAGCAGCTTCGGACGGAGCTCCTATAATTCACCCCTCCACTTT.

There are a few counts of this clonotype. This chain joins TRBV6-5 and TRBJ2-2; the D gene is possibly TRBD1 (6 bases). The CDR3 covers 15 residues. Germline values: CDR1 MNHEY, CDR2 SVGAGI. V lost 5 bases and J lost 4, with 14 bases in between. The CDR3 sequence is CASSPLRGITGELFF. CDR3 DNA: TGTGCCAGCAGTCCGTTGAGGGGGATCACCGGGGAGCTGTTTTTT.

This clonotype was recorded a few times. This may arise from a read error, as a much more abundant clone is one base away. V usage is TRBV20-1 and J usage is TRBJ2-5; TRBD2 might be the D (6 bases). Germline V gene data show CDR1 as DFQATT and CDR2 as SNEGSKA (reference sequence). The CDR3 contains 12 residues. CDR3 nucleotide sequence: TGCAGTGCTAGCGGGGGTGCCGAGACCCCGTACTTC. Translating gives CSASGGAETPYF.

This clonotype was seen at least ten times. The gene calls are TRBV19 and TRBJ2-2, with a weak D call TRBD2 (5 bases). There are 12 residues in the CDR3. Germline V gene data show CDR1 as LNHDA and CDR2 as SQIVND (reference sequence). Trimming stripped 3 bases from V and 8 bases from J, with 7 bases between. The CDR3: CASSIPGGELFF. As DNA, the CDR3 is TGTGCCAGTAGTATCCCGGGAGGGGAGCTGTTTTTT.

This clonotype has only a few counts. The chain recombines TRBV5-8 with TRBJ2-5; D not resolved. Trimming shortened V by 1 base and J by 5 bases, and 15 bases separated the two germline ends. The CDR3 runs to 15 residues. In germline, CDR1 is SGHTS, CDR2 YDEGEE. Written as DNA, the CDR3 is TGTGCCAGCAGCTTGTTTGTGGCAGACCGGGAGACCCAGTACTTC. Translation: CASSLFVADRETQYF. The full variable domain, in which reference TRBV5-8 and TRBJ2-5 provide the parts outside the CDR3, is EAGVTQSPTHLIKTRGQQATLRCSPISGHTSVYWYQQALGLGLQFLLWYDEGEERNRGNFPPRFSGRQFPNYSSELNVNALELEDSALYLCASSLFVADRETQYFGPGTRLLVL.

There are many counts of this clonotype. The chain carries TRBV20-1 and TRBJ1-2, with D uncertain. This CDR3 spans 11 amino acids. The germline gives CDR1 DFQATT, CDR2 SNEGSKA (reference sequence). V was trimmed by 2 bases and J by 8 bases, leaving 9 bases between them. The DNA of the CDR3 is TGCAGTGCTAGACCAATCACGGGCTACACCTTC. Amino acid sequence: CSARPITGYTF.

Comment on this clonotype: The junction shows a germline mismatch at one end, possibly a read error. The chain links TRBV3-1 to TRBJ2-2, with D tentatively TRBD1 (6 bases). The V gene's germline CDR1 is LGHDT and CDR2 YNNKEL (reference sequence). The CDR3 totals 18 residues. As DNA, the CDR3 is TGTGCCAGCAGCCAAGACCCCACAGGGAGTCTTAACACCGGGGAGCCGTTTTTT. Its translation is CASSQDPTGSLNTGEPFF.

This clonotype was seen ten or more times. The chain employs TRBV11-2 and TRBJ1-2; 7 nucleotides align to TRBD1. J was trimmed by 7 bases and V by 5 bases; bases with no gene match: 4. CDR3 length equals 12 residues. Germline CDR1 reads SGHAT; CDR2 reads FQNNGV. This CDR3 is CASSRTGIGYTF. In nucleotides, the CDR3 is TGTGCCAGCAGCCGGACAGGAATTGGCTACACCTTC.